Below, one T cell receptor (beta chain) is given with its context. These data originate in a study of blood T cell repertoires in COVID-19. Background on the study: COVID-19 samples collected from the United States, Italy and Spain covered acute and convalescent phases.

V lost 5 bases and J lost 8; bases outside the gene matches: 14. This CDR3 has 16 residues. CDR1 and CDR2 (germline): SGHTA, FQGTGA. The authors' processing: Using reference gene primer amplification, nucleated cell counts were estimated. Clones were sequenced by immunoSEQ multiplex PCR, and TCRdb holds only the in-frame ones, with some missing. That table furnishes V, J and clone size, whereas the DNA furnished D and trimming. The table has 300,000 to 400,000 clones, roughly 86% seen once. This sequence was found in a woman in her sixties or seventies with COVID-19, enrolled during active disease. The J gene is TRBJ2-3, the V gene TRBV7-3, with 9 bases that match TRBD2. Sequencing was carried out using peripheral blood. The CDR3 loop is CASSLGLAGSSGTQYF. In nucleotides, the CDR3 is TGTGCCAGCAGCCTGGGGCTAGCGGGGTCCTCCGGTACGCAGTATTTT.